Shown below are 23 T cell receptor beta chains from a single sample sequenced in a study of Graves' ophthalmopathy and Graves' hyperthyroidism. TCR beta CDR3 regions were amplified from RNA transcripts. The first-round RT-PCR employed HTBI primers together with the Qiagen OneStep RT-PCR kit. A multiplex PCR was then performed as the second round. TCRdb independently ran MiXCR on the multiplex PCR reads; one entry per CDR3 protein. This table holds almost 400,000 distinct CDR3 sequences, around 19% found once. Sequencing used peripheral blood. These receptors were collected from a woman aged 18-29 years with Graves' ophthalmopathy.

This clonotype was seen a single time. V usage is TRBV15 and J usage is TRBJ1-5, with no clear D. This CDR3 spans 17 amino acids. Looked up from germline, CDR1 is LNHNV and CDR2 is YYDKDF (reference sequence). With 3 bases removed from V and 7 bases from J, the gap between germline ends came to 22 bases. As DNA, the CDR3 is TGTGCCACCAGCAGGGCACCGGTCGATGTATTTGGGCAGCCCCAGCATTTT. This encodes CATSRAPVDVFGQPQHF. Filled out from reference TRBV15 and TRBJ1-5, the complete variable domain reads DAMVIQNPRYQVTQFGKPVTLSCSQTLNHNVMYWYQQKSSQAPKLLFHYYDKDFNNEADTPDNFQSRRPNTSFCFLDIRSPGLGDTAMYLCATSRAPVDVFGQPQHFGDGTRLSIL.

This clonotype was observed a few times. This clone may be a read error of a much larger clone one base away. This chain joins TRBV27 and TRBJ2-7, with 9 bases that match TRBD1. Germline V CDR1 and CDR2: MNHEY, SMNVEV (reference sequence). This CDR3 has 15 residues. J lost 3 bases, V lost 7 bases, and 10 bases had no gene match. Here the CDR3 reads CASNSTGGAFYEQYF. CDR3 DNA: TGTGCCAGCAATTCGACAGGGGGGGCCTTCTACGAGCAGTACTTC.

This clonotype was seen at least ten times. Mismatch with germline at one junction end may stem from a read error. V is TRBV7-2 and J is TRBJ2-5; D ambiguous. The CDR3 spans 11 residues. The V gene's germline CDR1 is SGHTA and CDR2 FQGNSA. The CDR3 loop reads CASSLVETQYF. For the CDR3, the DNA is TGTGCCAGCAGTTTAGTAGAGACCCAGTACTTC.

In this sample, this clonotype turned up many times. This CDR3 reads CASRTGVDQPQHF. The CDR3 DNA follows: TGTGCCAGCAGGACAGGGGTGGATCAGCCCCAGCATTTT. The rearrangement uses TRBV6-2 or TRBV6-3 and TRBJ1-5; 8 bases line up with TRBD1. Germline loops: CDR1 MNHEY, CDR2 SVGEGT. The CDR3 has 13 residues. J gave up 5 bases and V 6 bases, and 3 bases lay outside the gene matches.

This clonotype was counted at least ten times. V usage is TRBV19 and J usage is TRBJ1-5; tentatively, D is TRBD1 (6 bases). Germline loops: CDR1 LNHDA, CDR2 SQIVND (reference sequence). V dropped 5 bases and J dropped 0 bases, with 20 bases sitting between them. The CDR3 has 18 amino acids. CDR3 DNA sequence: TGTGCCAGTAGTTTCGGACAGCTCGTACCGTATAGCAATCAGCCCCAGCATTTT. Protein product: CASSFGQLVPYSNQPQHF.

Ten or more counts support this clonotype. This rearrangement joins TRBV28 to TRBJ1-6, with a weak D call TRBD1 (6 bases). V was shortened by 2 bases and J by 6 bases, with 17 bases between the two germline ends. CDR3 size: 17 residues. Germline V gene lookup returns CDR1 MDHEN and CDR2 SYDVKM. CDR3 in DNA: TGTGCCAGCAGTTTAGCCGGGACCTGGGGGGCTAATTCACCCCTCCACTTT. It translates to CASSLAGTWGANSPLHF.

This clonotype was recorded many times. The chain joins TRBV15 to TRBJ2-4; the match to TRBD2 covers 8 bases. The CDR3 loop spans 17 amino acids. Unmatched junction bases numbered 12, after V lost 6 bases and J lost 2 bases. The V gene's germline CDR1 is LNHNV and CDR2 YYDKDF (reference sequence). The CDR3: CATREAGDRGTKNIQYF. In nucleotides, the CDR3 is TGTGCCACCAGGGAAGCGGGAGACCGTGGTACCAAAAACATTCAGTACTTC.

This clonotype was observed at least ten times. CDR3 sequence reads: CASSLIGQTYEQYF. The CDR3 nucleotides read TGTGCCAGCAGCTTAATCGGACAGACCTACGAGCAGTACTTC. This chain joins TRBV11-1 and TRBJ2-7, with D possibly matching TRBD1 (6 bases). V lost 2 bases and J 2 bases, leaving 10 bases between the germline ends. The CDR3 contains 14 residues. Germline assignment: CDR1 SGHAT and CDR2 FQDESV (reference sequence).

The chain carries TRBV28 and TRBJ1-6; TRBD1 matches 12 bases. This CDR3 comprises 16 residues. Germline trimming cut 6 bases from V and 9 bases from J; bases unmatched to any gene: 9. Germline V gene data show CDR1 as MDHEN and CDR2 as SYDVKM. The CDR3 DNA reads TGTGCCAGCAGGGGGGGGACAGGGGGCCTTTCTTCACCCCTCCACTTT. Protein sequence: CASRGGTGGLSSPLHF. Based on the CDR3 plus reference TRBV28 and TRBJ1-6, the full variable domain is DVKVTQSSRYLVKRTGEKVFLECVQDMDHENMFWYRQDPGLGLRLIYFSYDVKMKEKGDIPEGYSVSREKKERFSLILESASTNQTSMYLCASRGGTGGLSSPLHFGNGTRLTVT.

In its sample, this clonotype was seen many times. The chain employs TRBV7-3 and TRBJ2-7; TRBD1 or TRBD2 may be the D gene (5 bases each). Trimming took 4 bases from V and 1 from J, leaving 11 bases between them. The germline gives CDR1 SGHTA, CDR2 FQGTGA. CDR3 size: 14 residues. CDR3 protein: CASSWDAMSYEQYF. CDR3 nucleotides: TGTGCCAGCAGCTGGGACGCCATGTCCTACGAGCAGTACTTC.

This clonotype was found many times. V usage is TRBV6-2 or TRBV6-3 and J usage is TRBJ2-7; TRBD2 matches 7 bases. Germline-derived CDR1 and CDR2 are MNHEY and SVGEGT. Trimming at V came to 2 bases and at J to 5 bases, leaving 12 bases not matched to a gene. CDR3 length: 16 amino acids. The CDR3 loop reads CASSYTVTSRQDEQYF. CDR3 nucleotide sequence: TGTGCCAGCAGTTACACGGTGACTAGCAGGCAGGACGAGCAGTACTTC.

This clonotype has at least ten counts. This chain uses TRBV3-1 with TRBJ1-1; D is unclear. The germline CDR1 and CDR2 sequences are LGHDT and YNNKEL (reference sequence). V dropped 1 base and J dropped 3 bases, with 9 bases sitting between them. The CDR3 sequence is 14 residues long. The CDR3 bases are TGTGCCAGCAGCCAAGTGCGGCGGGACACTGAAGCTTTCTTT. Protein: CASSQVRRDTEAFF.

Many counts were recorded for this clonotype. This chain connects TRBV20-1 to TRBJ1-2; a weak D match, TRBD1 (6 bases). The V gene's germline CDR1 is DFQATT and CDR2 SNEGSKA (reference sequence). This CDR3 is 13 amino acids long. Between the trimmed V and J ends, which lost 0 bases and 7 bases, there was a span of 12 bases. The CDR3 DNA is TGCAGTGCTAGAGATCTTCAGGGGTCTGGCTACACCTTC. Its protein is CSARDLQGSGYTF.

This clonotype was observed many times. The rearrangement links TRBV12-3 or TRBV12-4 to TRBJ2-7; TRBD1 or TRBD2 may be the D gene (6 bases each). Trimming stripped 2 bases from V and 0 bases from J, with 8 bases between. There are 14 residues in the CDR3. CDR3: CASSLRGVSYEQYF. The DNA for the CDR3 is TGTGCCAGCAGTTTAAGGGGGGTCTCCTACGAGCAGTACTTC.

There are many counts of this clonotype. The chain couples TRBV27 to TRBJ2-1; D remains ambiguous. From germline, CDR1 is MNHEY and CDR2 SMNVEV (reference sequence). V lost 6 bases and J lost 0, with 21 bases in between. The CDR3 has 18 residues. CDR3 in amino acids: CASSLSFAVYFSYNEQFF. The CDR3 region has the DNA TGTGCCAGCAGCCTCTCATTTGCGGTTTACTTCTCCTACAATGAGCAGTTCTTC.

Many counts were recorded for this clonotype. The rearrangement joins TRBV19 to TRBJ2-7; D may be TRBD1 (8 bases). Per germline, CDR1 LNHDA and CDR2 SQIVND (reference sequence). CDR3 length equals 19 residues. V lost 6 bases and J 3 bases, leaving 30 bases between the germline ends. CDR3 in amino acids: CASRARGGTGTGPLYEQYF. In nucleotides, the CDR3 is TGTGCCAGTAGAGCGAGGGGGGGAACCGGGACAGGACCACTCTACGAGCAGTACTTC. Using reference TRBV19 and TRBJ2-7 for the parts outside the CDR3, the full variable domain is DGGITQSPKYLFRKEGQNVTLSCEQNLNHDAMYWYRQDPGQGLRLIYYSQIVNDFQKGDIAEGYSVSREKKESFPLTVTSAQKNPTAFYLCASRARGGTGTGPLYEQYFGPGTRLTVT.

This clonotype came up many times. The V call is TRBV6-1, the J call TRBJ2-7; D not resolved. The CDR3 contains 11 residues. Trimming shortened V by 4 bases and J by 7 bases, and 8 bases separated the two germline ends. Germline CDR1 MNHNS, CDR2 SASEGT. The CDR3 region is CASSALGEQYF. CDR3 DNA: TGTGCCAGCAGTGCCCTCGGGGAGCAGTACTTC.

The chain couples TRBV6-5 to TRBJ2-7, with D unclear. V was shortened by 2 bases and J by 1 base, with 6 bases between the two germline ends. The CDR3 totals 13 residues. Germline V gives CDR1 MNHEY, CDR2 SVGAGI. CDR3: CASSYPESYEQYF. The DNA of the CDR3 is TGTGCCAGCAGTTACCCCGAATCCTACGAGCAGTACTTC.

V gene TRBV12-3 or TRBV12-4 combines with J gene TRBJ1-1; the D is unclear. V lost 6 bases to trimming and J lost 2 bases, with 16 bases between them. This CDR3 region has 15 residues. The chain's CDR3 is CASSPTTVVNTEAFF. Written as DNA, the CDR3 is TGTGCCAGCAGCCCAACGACGGTGGTTAACACTGAAGCTTTCTTT.

This clonotype has a count of ten or more. The V gene is TRBV6-5, the J gene TRBJ2-1; possible D gene TRBD2, 6 bases. V dropped 7 bases and J dropped 11 bases, with 21 bases sitting between them. There are 14 residues in the CDR3. Looked up from germline, CDR1 is MNHEY and CDR2 is SVGAGI. CDR3 region: CASNPGLALNQQFF. CDR3 bases: TGTGCCAGCAATCCAGGCCTAGCGCTAAACCAGCAGTTCTTC.

This clonotype was seen ten or more times. The CDR3 sequence: CSATRTAKETQYF. CDR3 DNA sequence: TGCAGTGCTACCCGGACAGCCAAGGAGACCCAGTACTTC. The chain is built from TRBV20-1 and TRBJ2-5, with D tentatively TRBD1 (6 bases). V was shortened by 4 bases and J by 5 bases, with 14 bases between the two germline ends. The CDR3 contains 13 residues. Germline loops: CDR1 DFQATT, CDR2 SNEGSKA (reference sequence).

This clonotype was counted many times. The V and J genes are TRBV5-5 and TRBJ1-6, with D unresolved. The germline CDR1 and CDR2 sequences are SGHKS and YYEKEE (reference sequence). Trimming cost V 5 bases and J 7 bases, with 7 bases left between them. There are 12 residues in the CDR3. DNA of the CDR3: TGTGCCAGCAGTCAATTCAATTCACCCCTCCACTTT. Translating it yields CASSQFNSPLHF.

This clonotype was detected many times. This sequence joins TRBV12-3 or TRBV12-4 and TRBJ1-2; D is perhaps TRBD1 (6 bases). V lost 6 bases, J lost 1 base, and 9 bases lay in between. This CDR3 is 13 amino acids long. The CDR3 DNA reads as TGTGCCAGCAGCCTACAGGGTAACTATGGCTACACCTTC. Its protein product is CASSLQGNYGYTF.